The clone carrying this T cell receptor beta chain has a handful of counts. CDR1 and CDR2 from the germline V gene are SNHLY and FYNNEI. Trimming pared 7 bases from V and 0 bases from J, leaving 10 bases between. The CDR3 spans 14 residues. The data derive from a study of cytomegalovirus exposure and HLA in healthy donors. It was with 60 Vbeta and 13 Jbeta primers that the PCR ran. Profiling relied on immunoSEQ multiplex PCR, and the TCRdb table lists in-frame clones only, not all of them. The sample contains about 140,000 clones, about 80% of which appear only once. Sampled while nominally healthy, donors likely had unrecorded immune exposures.

This clonotype was sampled from a woman between 40 and 50 years old in good health and CMV-seronegative. The chain has TRBV2 and TRBJ2-1; no clear D gene. The sample consisted of PBMCs. The CDR3 DNA reads TGTGCCAGCACCGCGCCGAGCTCCTACAATGAGCAGTTCTTC. Amino acids: CASTAPSSYNEQFF.